These T cell receptor beta chains were read from a single sample in a study of PD-L1 blockade in urothelial cancer. The protocol was immunoSEQ multiplex PCR, while the TCRdb copy is restricted to in-frame clones and leaves out a portion. The table has about 42,000 clones, more than 65% seen once; the top ten hold 2.5% to 3%. The source material was PBMCs, sampled around atezolizumab (anti-PD-L1) treatment. The receptor source for this set is a man between 65 and 85 years old with urothelial cancer. Each CDR3 is given with its conserved first and last residue. Clone size is shown for a subset of rows, as once, few, many or a class of expanded clone.

v_call | clone_size | cdr3_aa
TRBV9 | . | CASSPYGDTQYF
TRBV9 | . | CASSPSGSTEEQYF
TRBV14 | once | CASSHRDRSNYGYTF
TRBV29-1 | few | CSGDRSNTEAFF
TRBV5-6 | . | CASNTRDSSYNEQFF
TRBV4-3 | . | CASSQTSGPGEQYF
TRBV7-9 | . | CASSQRTSGITGELFF
TRBV9 | . | CASSPRPAAGVTWNEQFF
TRBV7-2 | . | CASMFGTSNTGELFF
TRBV4-2 | . | CASSHPAGGADTQYF
TRBV27 | . | CASSFSFTDTQYF
TRBV7-2 | . | CASSLRRAGDYEQYF
TRBV7-8 | . | CASSLGQGTYGYTF
TRBV10-3 | . | CAISQGETNYEQYF
TRBV14 | . | CASRTHLAKNIQYF
TRBV6-1 | . | CASSEEPGIGQYF